Each of the 13 T cell receptor beta chains below was sequenced from the same sample in a study of cytomegalovirus exposure and HLA in healthy donors. Both 60 Vbeta primers and 13 Jbeta primers went into the PCR. The repertoire was sequenced with immunoSEQ multiplex PCR; TCRdb's copy has only in-frame clones and lacks some. The sample carries 180,000 or so clones, 77% recorded once. Material: PBMCs. The receptors were sampled from a young man in good health and CMV-seronegative.

The rearrangement uses TRBV4-1 and TRBJ2-5; D perhaps matches TRBD1 (6 bases). CDR1 is MGHRA and CDR2 is YSYEKL in the germline V gene. V was trimmed by 1 base and J by 2 bases, leaving 20 bases between them. CDR3 length: 18 residues. This CDR3 is CASSQVYPGEGVQETQYF. For the CDR3, the DNA is TGCGCCAGCAGCCAAGTATACCCAGGGGAAGGGGTACAAGAGACCCAGTACTTC.

V is TRBV4-1 and J is TRBJ2-7; possible D gene TRBD1, 5 bases. CDR3 size: 13 residues. V shed 2 bases and J shed 2 bases, with 7 bases lying between them. The V gene's germline CDR1 is MGHRA and CDR2 YSYEKL. CDR3 DNA sequence: TGCGCCAGCAGCCAAACCAGGGCCTACGAGCAGTACTTC. Protein: CASSQTRAYEQYF.

This chain connects TRBV7-2 to TRBJ1-2; D is possibly TRBD1 (5 bases). Looked up from germline, CDR1 is SGHTA and CDR2 is FQGNSA. Trimming removed 7 bases at V and 2 bases at J, with 17 bases between. The CDR3 totals 15 residues. The CDR3 protein is CASIKSRQKNYGYTF. The CDR3 nucleotides are TGTGCCAGCATCAAATCTCGACAGAAAAACTATGGCTACACCTTC.

The chain recombines TRBV13 with TRBJ1-2, with D possibly matching TRBD1 (5 bases). V was cut by 0 bases and J by 7 bases, with 9 bases left in between. The germline CDR1 and CDR2 sequences are PRHDT and FYEKMQ (reference sequence). CDR3 length: 13 residues. As DNA, the CDR3 is TGTGCCAGCAGCTTAGGACAGGCCTTTGGCTACACCTTC. The encoded protein is CASSLGQAFGYTF.

This chain links TRBV29-1 with TRBJ2-5; weak D call: TRBD1 (6 bases). The assigned J gene may be wrong: the sequence end matches TRBJ2-7 better. This CDR3 has 12 amino acids. From germline, CDR1 is SQVTM and CDR2 ANQGSEA. The CDR3: CSVYTGIYEQYF. The CDR3 DNA follows: TGCAGCGTTTACACAGGGATCTACGAGCAGTACTTC.

Note on this clone: Distinct nucleotide sequences in the sample also encode this CDR3. The rearrangement uses TRBV18 and TRBJ1-1; the D gene is possibly TRBD1 (6 bases). Germline V gene lookup returns CDR1 KGHSH and CDR2 LQKENI. V lost 3 bases and J 0 bases, leaving 8 bases between the germline ends. The CDR3 loop spans 14 amino acids. The CDR3: CASSPGQLNTEAFF. The CDR3 nucleotides read TGTGCCAGCTCACCGGGACAACTGAACACTGAAGCTTTCTTT.

The chain couples TRBV7-2 to TRBJ2-7; 8 positions match TRBD2. The trim removed 4 bases at V and 7 bases at J, leaving 12 bases unmatched. The CDR3 totals 15 residues. Germline V CDR1 and CDR2: SGHTA, FQGNSA. CDR3 DNA sequence: TGTGCCAGCAGCTGGGTCGTCGGGGGGGCTGGGGAGCAGTACTTC. As protein: CASSWVVGGAGEQYF.

This rearrangement joins TRBV9 to TRBJ1-2; 9 bases are a match to TRBD1. Germline CDR1 is SGDLS and CDR2 is YYNGEE. The length of the CDR3 is 15 residues. The junction had 7 bases not matched to a gene; V was cut back by 3 bases and J by 4 bases. The CDR3 loop is CASSGTGGYSYGYTF. The CDR3 DNA is TGTGCCAGCAGCGGAACAGGGGGCTATTCCTATGGCTACACCTTC.

J is TRBJ2-2 and V is TRBV13; the match to TRBD1 covers 9 bases. The CDR3 covers 16 residues. Trimming took 5 bases from V and 4 from J; bases not matched to a gene: 8. Germline V gives CDR1 PRHDT, CDR2 FYEKMQ (reference sequence). CDR3 DNA sequence: TGTGCCAGCAGCCGGAAGGGACAGGGCCCCACCGGGGAGCTGTTTTTT. Translating it yields CASSRKGQGPTGELFF.

Only a few counts were recorded for this clone. The rearrangement links TRBV4-1 to TRBJ1-4; no reliable D call. The CDR3 spans 16 residues. V lost 4 bases, J lost 0 bases, and 12 bases lay in between. Germline CDR1 is MGHRA and CDR2 is YSYEKL. This CDR3 is CASSPRSGSTNEKLFF. CDR3 sequence (DNA): TGCGCCAGCAGCCCTCGCTCAGGTTCAACTAATGAAAAACTGTTTTTT.

The chain has TRBV7-9 and TRBJ2-3; D is perhaps TRBD2 (6 bases). Germline-derived CDR1 and CDR2 are SEHNR and FQNEAQ (reference sequence). This CDR3 region has 15 residues. V gave up 4 bases and J gave up 1 base, with 12 bases separating them. CDR3 residues: CASSSRASGTDTQYF. The CDR3 DNA is TGTGCCAGCAGCTCTAGGGCTAGCGGCACAGATACGCAGTATTTT. Complete variable domain (other parts from reference TRBV7-9 and TRBJ2-3): DTGVSQNPRHKITKRGQNVTFRCDPISEHNRLYWYRQTLGQGPEFLTYFQNEAQLEKSRLLSDRFSAERPKGSFSTLEIQRTEQGDSAMYLCASSSRASGTDTQYFGPGTRLTVL.

V gene TRBV27 combines with J gene TRBJ2-5; the match to TRBD1 covers 9 bases. The better agreement between TRBJ2-7 and the DNA end casts doubt on the J call. The germline V gene encodes CDR1 MNHEY and CDR2 SMNVEV (reference sequence). The CDR3 is 19 residues long. The CDR3 loop is CASSFSHLLPGQGNYEQYF. The CDR3 nucleotides are TGTGCCAGCAGTTTTTCCCACCTACTACCGGGACAGGGAAACTACGAGCAGTACTTC.

DNA for the CDR3: TGTGCCAGTAGTATCGGCAGGGATGGGTCCTACGAGCAGTACTTC. Translated, it gives CASSIGRDGSYEQYF. This chain uses TRBV19 with TRBJ2-7; D might be TRBD1 (5 bases). The germline V and J ends were trimmed by 3 bases and 1 base, with 13 bases remaining between them. Germline lookup yields CDR1 LNHDA and CDR2 SQIVND (reference sequence). CDR3 length: 15 amino acids.